This TCR beta chain was recovered during a study of blood T cell repertoires in COVID-19. Study background: The United States, Italy and Spain supplied acute and convalescent COVID-19 samples. PBMCs, B-cell-depleted T cells, or T cells were the source of the cDNA or gDNA that made up the material.

This CDR3 contains 17 residues. CDR1 is SGHRS and CDR2 is YFSETQ in the germline V gene. The germline V and J ends were trimmed by 1 base and 1 base, with 12 bases remaining between them. Only in-frame clones appear in the TCRdb table, and some are missing; sequencing was by immunoSEQ multiplex PCR. The sample consists of 55,000 to 75,000 clones, roughly 80% of them appearing once. The source material was peripheral blood. This sequence was found in a human donor in a cohort sampled during active COVID-19. V gene TRBV5-1 combines with J gene TRBJ2-6, with TRBD1 as a possible D gene (5 bases). Here the CDR3 reads CASSLSPQGSGANVLTF. CDR3 bases: TGCGCCAGCAGCTTGAGCCCGCAGGGATCTGGGGCCAACGTCCTGACTTTC.